This T cell receptor beta chain originates from a study of T cells in Graves' hyperthyroidism and ophthalmopathy. Amplified TCR beta CDR3 regions derived from RNA transcripts. HTBI primers were used for first-round RT-PCR of the TCR CDR3. TCRdb called the multiplex PCR reads again in MiXCR, with one record for every CDR3 protein. The profile shows over 300,000 distinct CDR3 sequences, 11% to 15% of them singletons. Germline V gene sequence: CDR1 SGHAT, CDR2 FQNNGV. Losses at the gene ends were 8 bases for V and 3 bases for J; bases not matched to a gene: 9. This CDR3 spans 15 amino acids. This clonotype was observed a handful of times.

The chain has TRBV11-2 and TRBJ2-2; 7 bases are a match to TRBD2. The receptor was isolated from a woman aged 60-70 years with Graves' hyperthyroidism. Specimen: blood. The CDR3 DNA reads as TGTGCCAGCTCCCTGGGGGGGGGGTACACCGGGGAGCTGTTTTTT. It is translated as CASSLGGGYTGELFF.